The subject of this entry is one T cell receptor beta chain. These data are taken from a study of blood T cell repertoires in COVID-19. Across the study: Samples of COVID-19 (acute and convalescent) were obtained from the United States, Italy and Spain. PBMCs, B-cell-depleted T cells, or T cells were the source of the cDNA or gDNA that made up the material.

Per the authors' pipeline: Nucleated cell number was recorded as an estimate derived from reference gene primer amplification. The method was immunoSEQ multiplex PCR; TCRdb's version includes in-frame clones alone and lacks a portion of them. D and trimming were read from the DNA, whereas the V and J calls and clone size are those reported in that table. The sample lists more than 50,000 clones; 76% were seen once. The CDR3 totals 18 residues. Per the germline V gene, CDR1 is MDHEN and CDR2 is SYDVKM. Trimming cost V 5 bases and J 7 bases, with 27 bases left between them. V is TRBV28 and J is TRBJ1-3; perhaps TRBD1 as D (6 bases). Sequences were obtained from peripheral blood. This clonotype was sampled from an elderly woman with acute or convalescent COVID-19. CDR3 nucleotides: TGTGCCAGCAGTCCGCCTGCGGGGGGCAGGGGTAGCGGTAACACCATATATTTT. Translated, it gives CASSPPAGGRGSGNTIYF.